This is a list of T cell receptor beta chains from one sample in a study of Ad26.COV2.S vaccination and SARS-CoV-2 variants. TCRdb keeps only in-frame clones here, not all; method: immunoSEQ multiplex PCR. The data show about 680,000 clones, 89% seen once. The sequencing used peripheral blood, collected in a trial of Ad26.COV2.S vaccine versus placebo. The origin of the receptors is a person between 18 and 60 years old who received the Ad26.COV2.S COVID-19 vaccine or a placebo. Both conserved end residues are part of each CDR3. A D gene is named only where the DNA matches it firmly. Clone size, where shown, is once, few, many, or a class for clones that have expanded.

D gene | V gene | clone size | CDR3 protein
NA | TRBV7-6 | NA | CASSLVGYEQYF
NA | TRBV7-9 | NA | CASSGNRDSYEQYF
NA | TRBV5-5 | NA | CASSLVGPGELFF
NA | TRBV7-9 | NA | CASSLNGNEQFF
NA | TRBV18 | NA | CASSPLADEQFF
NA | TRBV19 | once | CASSILGWTADTDTQYF
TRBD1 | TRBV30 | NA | CAWSFRDRGIQPQHF
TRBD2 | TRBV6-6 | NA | CASSSTSGMNEQFF
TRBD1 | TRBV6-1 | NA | CASSEVQGLAKNIQYF
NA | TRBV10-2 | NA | CASGFDRAVSSTDTQYF
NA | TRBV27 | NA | CASSFRGTEAFF
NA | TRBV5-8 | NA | CASSLVPDTQYF
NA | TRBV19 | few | CASRDRGAYEQYF
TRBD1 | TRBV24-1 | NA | CATSDAQGADEQYF
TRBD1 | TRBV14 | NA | CASSRYTGGLALHF
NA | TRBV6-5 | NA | CASSPDSTYEQYF
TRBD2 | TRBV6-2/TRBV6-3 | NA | CASSYGRLAGNNEQFF
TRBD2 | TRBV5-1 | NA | CASSLLATQETQYF
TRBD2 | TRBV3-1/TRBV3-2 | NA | CASSQVLAGGVFF
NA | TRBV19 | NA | CASSRKENGYEQYF
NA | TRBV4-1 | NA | CASSQVDHEQFF
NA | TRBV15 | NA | CATSSSGRNTEAFF
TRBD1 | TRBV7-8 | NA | CASGVDRVGNSPLHF
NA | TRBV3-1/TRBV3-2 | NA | CPRLTRDTRTDTQYF
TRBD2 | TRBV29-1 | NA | CSVEIGRLGNYNEQFF
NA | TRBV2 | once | CASSRSRDGEEAFF
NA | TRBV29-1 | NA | CSVGGDYEQYF
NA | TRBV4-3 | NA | CASSHGVGGEKLFF
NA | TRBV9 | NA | CASTRVGGHTGELFF
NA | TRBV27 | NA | CASSSRGNEQFF
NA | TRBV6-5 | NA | CASSLGGYEQYF
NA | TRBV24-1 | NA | CATSDRGEGNEQFF
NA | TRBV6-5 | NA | CASSYWVGGSSNEQFF
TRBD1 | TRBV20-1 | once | CSAGQGAEQYF
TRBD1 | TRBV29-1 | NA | CSEWAGGHTEAFF
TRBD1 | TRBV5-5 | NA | CASSYRDRGREQYF
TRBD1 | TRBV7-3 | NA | CASSSGTGETQYF
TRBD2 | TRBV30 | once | CAWSGLAGNTDTQYF
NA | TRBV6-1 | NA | CASRGLIAGQTYEQYF
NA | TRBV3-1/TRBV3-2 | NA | CASSQVGDEKLFF
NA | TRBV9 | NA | CASSVGQNTDTQYF
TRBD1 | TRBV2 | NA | CASITGTGRADTQYF
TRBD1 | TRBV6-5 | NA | CASRTGGEKLFF
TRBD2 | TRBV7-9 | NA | CASSLAKPSGVTDTQYF
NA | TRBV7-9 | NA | CASSSTGSGNTIYF
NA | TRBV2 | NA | CASSGGAEYSNQPQHF
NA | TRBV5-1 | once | CASSLSALYEQYF
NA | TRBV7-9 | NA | CASSLEGVSTDTQYF
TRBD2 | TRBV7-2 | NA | CASSGTSSPVYEQYF
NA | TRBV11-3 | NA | CASSLSGGRYNEQFF
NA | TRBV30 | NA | CAWSVMGSGNQPQHF
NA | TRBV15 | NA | CATSSGRGGQETQYF
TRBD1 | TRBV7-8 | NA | CASSSQDRGQPEAFF
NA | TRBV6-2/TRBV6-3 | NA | CASSIGTSGQPQHF
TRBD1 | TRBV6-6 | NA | CASSPGPDRGHQPQHF
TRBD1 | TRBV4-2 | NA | CASSPGQGLHYGYTF
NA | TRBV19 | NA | CASALLGGAGNSPLHF
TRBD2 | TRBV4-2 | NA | CASSLERGGNTGELFF
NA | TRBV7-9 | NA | CASSLDRDAGNTIYF